Listed below are T cell receptor beta chains from one sample, sequenced in a study of PD-1 blockade in classical Hodgkin lymphoma. TCRdb keeps only in-frame clones here, not all; method: immunoSEQ multiplex PCR. Counted here are about 14,000 clones, around four fifths occurring once; the ten biggest clones make up 22%. The material was peripheral blood mononuclear cells (PBMCs), obtained at baseline. The receptors stem from a human donor with classical Hodgkin lymphoma. Each CDR3 is given with its conserved first and last residue. A D gene is named only where the DNA matches it firmly. Not every row has a clone size; where given, it reads once, few, many or a size class.

-	-	TRBV18	TRBJ1-3	TGTGCCAGCTCACTCTACCACGTATATGAATCGGTCCCCGGGGACTCTGGAAACACCATATATTTT	CASSLYHVYESVPGDSGNTIYF
-	-	TRBV18	TRBJ2-5	TGTGCCAGCTCACCTAAAGAGACCCAGTACTTC	CASSPKETQYF
-	-	TRBV5-1	TRBJ2-1	TGCGCCAGCAGCCCGGGACGCCACTCCTACAATGAGCAGTTCTTC	CASSPGRHSYNEQFF
-	-	TRBV6-5	TRBJ1-2	TGTGCCAGCAGGGTGGGGTATGGCTACACCTTC	CASRVGYGYTF
-	-	TRBV4-1	TRBJ2-7	TGCGCCAGCAGCCCTATGGACCACTACGAGCAGTACTTC	CASSPMDHYEQYF
once	-	TRBV15	TRBJ1-1	TGTGCCACCAGCAGAGGAAAGCAAGCCCTGAAAGCAGCTTTCTTT	CATSRGKQALKAAFF
-	TRBD1	TRBV18	TRBJ2-7	TGTGCCAGCTCACCTCCTGGAATAGGGGGCGACCACGAGCAGTACTTC	CASSPPGIGGDHEQYF
-	-	TRBV29-1	TRBJ2-7	TGCAGCGTTGAACAGGGCAGGAGCTCCTACGAGCAGTACTTC	CSVEQGRSSYEQYF
-	-	TRBV19	TRBJ1-2	TGTGCCAGTAGTATAGGACGGGGGGGCCGGTATGGCTACACCTTC	CASSIGRGGRYGYTF
-	-	TRBV10-3	TRBJ1-4	TGTGCCATCAGTTCTTTGGGCTCTGGTGAAAAACTGTTTTTT	CAISSLGSGEKLFF
once	-	TRBV9	TRBJ1-1	TGTGCCAGCAGCGTAGAAGGGGCCCTCGGCACTGAAGCTTTCTTT	CASSVEGALGTEAFF
-	-	TRBV28	TRBJ1-2	TGTGCCAGCAGGCAGGGTGTTCGGGGGTATGGCTACACCTTC	CASRQGVRGYGYTF
-	-	TRBV18	TRBJ2-7	TGTGCCAGCTCACCAGGCGGCTCCTACGAGCAGTACTTC	CASSPGGSYEQYF
medium-sized	-	TRBV6-6	TRBJ1-3	TGTGCCAGTTCCAGGGTGAGGGTTTTAGGAAACACCATATATTTT	CASSRVRVLGNTIYF
-	-	TRBV6-5	TRBJ1-1	TGTGCCAGCAGTTCCCGGACGGGGAACACTGAAGCTTTCTTT	CASSSRTGNTEAFF
-	-	TRBV7-8	TRBJ1-6	TGTGCCAGCAGCACGAACCGGGCACCCCTCCACTTT	CASSTNRAPLHF
-	TRBD2	TRBV4-2	TRBJ2-1	TGTGCCAGCAGCCAAGAAGAGTTAGGACTAGCGGGGGTATACAATGAGCAGTTCTTC	CASSQEELGLAGVYNEQFF
-	TRBD1	TRBV5-1	TRBJ1-1	TGCGCCAGCAGCTTACAGGGGAAAGGGACTGAAGCTTTCTTT	CASSLQGKGTEAFF
-	-	TRBV5-5	TRBJ1-2	TGTGCCAGCAGCTTGGCAGGGAACTATGGCTACACCTTC	CASSLAGNYGYTF
-	-	TRBV7-9	TRBJ2-1	TGTGCCAGCAGTTCTCGGGGGACGGAGGCCAATGAGCAGTTCTTC	CASSSRGTEANEQFF
-	-	TRBV7-2	TRBJ2-2	TGTGCCAGCAGCCTTGACAGGAACACCGGGGAGCTGTTTTTT	CASSLDRNTGELFF
once	-	TRBV6-5	TRBJ2-1	TGTGCCAGCAGTTACGATTCAGGGTCTCGTCTGTTCTTC	CASSYDSGSRLFF
once	-	TRBV7-9	TRBJ1-3	TGTGCCAGCAGTCCACAGGGCCCCTTCTCTGGAAACACCATATATTTT	CASSPQGPFSGNTIYF
-	-	TRBV12-5	TRBJ1-1	TGTGCTAGTGGTTTGGTATGGGGTAAACCCACCACTGAAGCTTTCTTT	CASGLVWGKPTTEAFF
-	-	TRBV21-1	TRBJ1-6	TGTGCCAGCAGCCTCAGGGGGGCCATCCACTTT	CASSLRGAIHF
-	-	TRBV18	TRBJ2-4	TGTGCCAGCTCACCAAACGGGGCGGCTCAAAACATTCAGTACTTC	CASSPNGAAQNIQYF
-	TRBD2	TRBV7-3	TRBJ2-5	TGTGCCAGCAGCCCATCGAGCGGGGCGGGAGAGACCCAGTACTTC	CASSPSSGAGETQYF
-	-	TRBV27	TRBJ2-1	TGTGCCAGCAGTTCCACGATTTACAATGAGCAGTTCTTC	CASSSTIYNEQFF
-	-	TRBV29-1	TRBJ2-5	TGCAGCGTTGATCCCTTAGGGGGGGGGTTCCAAGAGACCCAGTACTTC	CSVDPLGGGFQETQYF
-	-	TRBV7-1	TRBJ2-6	TGTGCCAGCAGCCCTGCAGGACGAGGACAAAGTCGGGCCAACGTCCTGACTTTC	CASSPAGRGQSRANVLTF
-	TRBD2	TRBV9	TRBJ2-1	TGTGCCAGCAGCGTAGGTACGGCTAGCGGGAGGTTCTTC	CASSVGTASGRFF
once	TRBD2	TRBV2	TRBJ2-3	TGTGCCAGCCGGCAGGCTAGCGGGGGGCCAGATACGCAGTATTTT	CASRQASGGPDTQYF
-	TRBD2	TRBV27	TRBJ2-3	TGTGCCAGCAGTTCTCCGGGACTACCAACCACAGATACGCAGTATTTT	CASSSPGLPTTDTQYF
-	TRBD1	TRBV19	TRBJ2-2	TGTGCCAGTAGTGAGCTACAGGGGTACACCGGGGAGCTGTTTTTT	CASSELQGYTGELFF
large	-	TRBV4-2	TRBJ1-2	TGTGCCAGCAGCCAAGGGGGAAACTATGGCTACACCTTC	CASSQGGNYGYTF
-	-	TRBV5-4	TRBJ1-5	TGTGCCAGCAGCTTGGATAAGCTTCAGCCCCAGCATTTT	CASSLDKLQPQHF
-	-	TRBV10-3	TRBJ2-7	TGTGCCATCAGTGTTAAGGACTCCTACGAGCAGTACTTC	CAISVKDSYEQYF
-	TRBD1	TRBV5-1	TRBJ2-2	TGCGCCAGCAGCTTGGTTTACCGGACAGGGGACACCGGGGAGCTGTTTTTT	CASSLVYRTGDTGELFF
-	TRBD2	TRBV18	TRBJ2-5	TGTGCCAGCTCACCAATTAGCGGGGGCCGTCCGGAGACCCAGTACTTC	CASSPISGGRPETQYF
-	TRBD2	TRBV27	TRBJ2-3	TGTGCCAGCAGTTACCAAGCGGGGGATATCACAGATACGCAGTATTTT	CASSYQAGDITDTQYF
-	-	TRBV12-5	TRBJ2-7	TGTGCTAGTGGTTTTGTCTCTTTTGGTGAGCAGTACTTC	CASGFVSFGEQYF
-	-	TRBV6-1	TRBJ2-7	TGTGCCAGCAGCGACCGGACAGTGACCTCCTACGAGCAGTACTTC	CASSDRTVTSYEQYF
-	-	TRBV19	TRBJ1-2	TGTGCCAGTAGTATCGGCCAGGGATATGGCTACACCTTC	CASSIGQGYGYTF
-	-	TRBV7-9	TRBJ1-4	TGTGCCAGCAGCTTAGGCGGGATCAATGAAAAACTGTTTTTT	CASSLGGINEKLFF
once	-	TRBV5-1	TRBJ1-2	TGCGCCAGCAGCCTGCTAGGGGAGGATGGCTACACCTTC	CASSLLGEDGYTF
-	-	TRBV7-9	TRBJ1-1	TGTGCCAGCAGCCGGAGGGGGAGCACTGAAGCTTTCTTT	CASSRRGSTEAFF
-	TRBD1	TRBV27	TRBJ1-1	TGTGCCAGCAGTTTATCATTGCGGGCCAGGGGGGAAGCTTTCTTT	CASSLSLRARGEAFF
-	TRBD1	TRBV14	TRBJ1-1	TGTGCCAGCAGCCATTTACGACAGGGGTTTAGCACTGAAGCTTTCTTT	CASSHLRQGFSTEAFF
-	-	TRBV5-5	TRBJ1-1	TGCGCCAGCAGCACTCGGACAGAGAACACTGAAGCTTTCTTT	CASSTRTENTEAFF
-	TRBD1	TRBV18	TRBJ2-6	TGTGCCAGCTCCCTCAAGACAGGGGGCCTCTCTGGGGCCAACGTCCTGACTTTC	CASSLKTGGLSGANVLTF
once	-	TRBV5-4	TRBJ2-3	TGTGCCAGCAGCTCGACAGGCAGCACAGATACGCAGTATTTT	CASSSTGSTDTQYF
-	-	TRBV19	TRBJ1-5	TGTGCCAGTAGTACGTGGGGGGATCAGCCCCAGCATTTT	CASSTWGDQPQHF